This T cell receptor beta chain was captured in a study of T cell changes during pregnancy in multiple sclerosis. This table comes from immunoSEQ multiplex PCR, and its TCRdb copy is limited to in-frame clones, with some not included. This sample has tens of thousands of clones, with over 80% found just once. This CDR3 has 13 amino acids. Germline CDR1 reads SGHVS; CDR2 reads FNYEAQ. The V gene end was trimmed by 4 bases and the J gene end by 6 bases; junction bases not matched to a gene: 3. The source was peripheral blood, collected before pregnancy. The TCR sequence derives from a female donor with multiple sclerosis, enrolled in a pregnancy study. This chain joins TRBV7-6 and TRBJ2-1; 7 bases align to TRBD1. The CDR3 reads CASSSSGGNEQFF. The CDR3 DNA is TGTGCCAGCAGCTCATCAGGGGGCAATGAGCAGTTCTTC.